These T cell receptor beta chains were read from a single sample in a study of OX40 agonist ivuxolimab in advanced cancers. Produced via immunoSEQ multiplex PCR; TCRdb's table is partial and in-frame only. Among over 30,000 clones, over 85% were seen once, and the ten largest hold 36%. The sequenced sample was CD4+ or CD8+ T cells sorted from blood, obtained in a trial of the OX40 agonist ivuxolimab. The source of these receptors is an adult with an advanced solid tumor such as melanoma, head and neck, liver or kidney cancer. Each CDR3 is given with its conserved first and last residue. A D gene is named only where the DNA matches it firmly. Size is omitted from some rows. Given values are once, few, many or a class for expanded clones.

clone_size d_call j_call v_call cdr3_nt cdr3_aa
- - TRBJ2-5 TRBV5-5 TGTGCCAGCAGCTTGGACAGGGAATTAGCAGAGACCCAGTACTTC CASSLDRELAETQYF
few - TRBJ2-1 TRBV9 TGTGCCAGCAGCGTAACCCTGAATGAGCAGTTCTTC CASSVTLNEQFF
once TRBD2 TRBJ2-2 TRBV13 TGTGCCAGCAGCCCCGGGACTAGCGGGCCATCCGGGGAGCTGTTTTTT CASSPGTSGPSGELFF
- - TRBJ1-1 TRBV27 TGTGCCAGCAGTCCCACACCCCCAAGTCCTGAAGCTTTCTTT CASSPTPPSPEAFF
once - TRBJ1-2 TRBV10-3 TGTGCCATCAGTGAGCCGACCGGGACCTATGGCTACACCTTC CAISEPTGTYGYTF
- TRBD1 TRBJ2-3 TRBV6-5 TGTGCCAGCAGCCCGGGACAGACTAGCACAGATACGCAGTATTTT CASSPGQTSTDTQYF
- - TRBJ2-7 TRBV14 TGTGCCAGCAGCCATCTGGGGGAGCAACACGAGCAGTACTTC CASSHLGEQHEQYF
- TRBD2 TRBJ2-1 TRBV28 TGTGCCAGCAGTCCCAACAGCGGGAGGTCCTACAATGAGCAGTTCTTC CASSPNSGRSYNEQFF
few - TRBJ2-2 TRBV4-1 TGCGCCAGCAGCCAAGGCTATACCGGGGAGCTGTTTTTT CASSQGYTGELFF
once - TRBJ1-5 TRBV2 TGTGCCAGCAGCCTTCTACCGGGACTGAACGAATTTGGCAATCAGCCCCAGCATTTT CASSLLPGLNEFGNQPQHF